Following are 30 T cell receptor beta chains from one sample sequenced in a study of T cells in Graves' hyperthyroidism and ophthalmopathy. Amplification of TCR beta CDR3 regions was performed using RNA transcripts as template. The TCR CDR3 was amplified in a first-round RT-PCR using the HTBI primer set. TCRdb called the multiplex PCR reads again in MiXCR, with one record for every CDR3 protein. In the table there are roughly 380,000 distinct CDR3 sequences, roughly 13% of which are singletons. The sample comprised blood. All receptors come from a woman aged 55-70 years with Graves' hyperthyroidism.

The J gene is TRBJ2-1, the V gene TRBV4-2, with 10 bases aligning to TRBD2. The V gene end was trimmed by 0 bases and the J gene end by 8 bases; junction bases not matched to a gene: 13. Germline V lookup: CDR1 LGHNA, CDR2 YNFKEQ. The CDR3 spans 18 residues. The CDR3: CASSQEDLSLAGVDEQFF. The CDR3 DNA reads as TGTGCCAGCAGCCAAGAAGACCTTTCGCTAGCGGGAGTTGATGAGCAGTTCTTC.

This clonotype was counted ten times or more. The gene calls are TRBV12-3 or TRBV12-4 and TRBJ2-1; D is perhaps TRBD2 (6 bases). The V end was cut by 6 bases, the J end by 6 bases, with 12 bases between. The CDR3 sequence is 13 residues long. The CDR3 bases are TGTGCCAGCAGAAGGGGAGGAGGCAATGAGCAGTTCTTC. It is translated as CASRRGGGNEQFF.

V gene TRBV4-1 combines with J gene TRBJ2-7; D gene unclear. There are 15 residues in the CDR3. The V gene lost 0 bases and the J gene lost 0 bases, with 9 bases spanning the gap. Germline V lookup: CDR1 MGHRA, CDR2 YSYEKL. CDR3 bases: TGCGCCAGCAGCCAAGATTACCGAGTCTCCTACGAGCAGTACTTC. It is translated as CASSQDYRVSYEQYF.

This clonotype was observed at least ten times. The chain is built from TRBV28 and TRBJ2-7; D might be TRBD2 (6 bases). The CDR3 totals 13 residues. Germline assignment: CDR1 MDHEN and CDR2 SYDVKM. Trimming took 4 bases from V and 2 from J, leaving 9 bases between them. The CDR3 spells CASSSSVPYEQYF. The CDR3 coding sequence is TGTGCCAGCAGTTCTAGCGTTCCCTACGAGCAGTACTTC. Combining the CDR3 with reference TRBV28 and TRBJ2-7 gives the whole variable domain DVKVTQSSRYLVKRTGEKVFLECVQDMDHENMFWYRQDPGLGLRLIYFSYDVKMKEKGDIPEGYSVSREKKERFSLILESASTNQTSMYLCASSSSVPYEQYFGPGTRLTVT.

This clonotype was counted ten times or more. This chain links TRBV7-2 with TRBJ2-2; 7 bases fit TRBD2. From germline, CDR1 is SGHTA and CDR2 FQGNSA. V shed 5 bases and J 0 bases; nucleotides not matched to a gene: 9. The CDR3 extends over 17 amino acids. CDR3 amino acids: CASSPTRTRANTGELFF. DNA for the CDR3: TGTGCCAGCAGCCCAACCAGGACTAGGGCGAACACCGGGGAGCTGTTTTTT.

This clonotype was recorded many times. V gene TRBV5-1 combines with J gene TRBJ2-1; TRBD2 aligns across 15 bases. CDR3 length: 14 residues. Germline V gene lookup returns CDR1 SGHRS and CDR2 YFSETQ. With 4 bases clipped from V and 14 bases from J, the junction kept 7 bases outside the gene matches. DNA for the CDR3: TGCGCCAGCAGCCCAGGACTAGCGGGAGGGCCCGAGTTCTTC. Translation: CASSPGLAGGPEFF. Drawing the rest from reference TRBV5-1 and TRBJ2-1, the complete variable domain is KAGVTQTPRYLIKTRGQQVTLSCSPISGHRSVSWYQQTPGQGLQFLFEYFSETQRNKGNFPGRFSGRQFSNSRSEMNVSTLELGDSALYLCASSPGLAGGPEFFGPGTRLTVL.

In this sample, this clonotype turned up a few times. This sequence joins TRBV6-1 and TRBJ1-1; 8 bases agree with TRBD1. CDR3 length equals 14 residues. Germline-derived CDR1 and CDR2 are MNHNS and SASEGT. J gave up 6 bases and V 7 bases, and 10 bases lay outside the gene matches. CDR3 in amino acids: CASTTQGAGAEAFF. The DNA of the CDR3 is TGTGCCAGCACTACTCAGGGGGCCGGGGCTGAAGCTTTCTTT.

The V call is TRBV5-1, the J call TRBJ2-1; TRBD2 aligns across 12 bases. The CDR3 is 18 residues long. V was clipped by 4 bases and J by 0 bases; unmatched bases: 8. Germline V CDR1 and CDR2: SGHRS, YFSETQ. The CDR3 loop is CASSAGTSGLSSYNEQFF. In DNA, the CDR3 is TGCGCCAGCAGCGCCGGGACTAGCGGGCTTAGCTCCTACAATGAGCAGTTCTTC.

This clonotype appeared many times. The chain employs TRBV6-1 and TRBJ1-5; TRBD1 matches at 7 bases. V shed 5 bases and J 0 bases; nucleotides not matched to a gene: 7. CDR1 is MNHNS and CDR2 is SASEGT in the germline V gene. The CDR3 covers 16 residues. CDR3 coding DNA: TGTGCCAGCAGTTCCGGGACAGATTATAGCAATCAGCCCCAGCATTTT. Protein: CASSSGTDYSNQPQHF.

This clonotype was observed many times. The chain recombines TRBV20-1 with TRBJ2-2, with TRBD1 matching 7 bases. There are 12 residues in the CDR3. The ends lost 4 bases at V and 8 bases at J; junction bases unmatched: 4. CDR1 DFQATT and CDR2 SNEGSKA come from the germline V gene (reference sequence). The CDR3 DNA reads TGCAGTGCTACCCAGGGGGAGGGGGAGCTGTTTTTT. As protein: CSATQGEGELFF.

This clonotype occurred many times. The chain recombines TRBV30 with TRBJ1-1; no clear D. Per the germline V gene, CDR1 is GTSNPN and CDR2 is SVGIG (reference sequence). The CDR3 has 16 amino acids. V shed 2 bases and J shed 4 bases, with 20 bases lying between them. The CDR3: CAWSPPGSLVVTEAFF. CDR3 DNA sequence: TGTGCCTGGAGTCCCCCTGGCTCCTTGGTCGTCACTGAAGCTTTCTTT.

The V call is TRBV12-3 or TRBV12-4, the J call TRBJ1-2, with 7 positions matching TRBD1. Trimming at V came to 4 bases and at J to 8 bases, leaving 10 bases not matched to a gene. CDR3 length: 14 residues. CDR3 residues: CASSSAEGAGGYTF. The CDR3 DNA reads as TGTGCCAGCAGTTCGGCGGAGGGGGCCGGGGGCTACACCTTC.

At least ten counts were recorded for this clonotype. The chain couples TRBV12-3 or TRBV12-4 to TRBJ2-7, with 12 bases that match TRBD2. V lost 5 bases to trimming and J lost 1 base; unmatched junction nucleotides: 6. The CDR3 spans 16 residues. Here the CDR3 DNA reads TGTGCCAGCAGTCCCCGGACTAGCGGGAAATCCTACGAGCAGTACTTC. It specifies CASSPRTSGKSYEQYF.

This clonotype was recorded at least ten times. The chain has TRBV2 and TRBJ2-2; D remains unclear. In germline, CDR1 is SNHLY, CDR2 FYNNEI. Trimming cost V 5 bases and J 3 bases, with 13 bases left between them. This CDR3 has 15 residues. The CDR3 is CASSRTSPHTGELFF. DNA of the CDR3: TGTGCCAGCAGTAGGACGTCACCTCACACCGGGGAGCTGTTTTTT.

The chain recombines TRBV12-3 or TRBV12-4 with TRBJ1-2; 11 nucleotides align to TRBD1. The CDR3 loop spans 17 amino acids. The junction had 11 bases not matched to a gene; V was cut back by 4 bases and J by 4 bases. CDR3 amino acids: CASSSSRTGGYGYGYTF. As DNA, the CDR3 is TGTGCCAGCAGTTCGTCTCGGACAGGGGGCTACGGCTATGGCTACACCTTC.

The chain combines TRBV7-6 with TRBJ2-3; TRBD1 agrees at 10 bases. V shed 3 bases, J shed 4 bases, and the junction held 7 bases outside the gene matches. CDR3 length equals 16 residues. From germline, CDR1 is SGHVS and CDR2 FNYEAQ. In nucleotides, the CDR3 is TGTGCCAGCAGCTTTGGGACAGGGGTTTTCCCAGATACGCAGTATTTT. This encodes CASSFGTGVFPDTQYF.

This clonotype has just a few counts. The chain couples TRBV27 to TRBJ2-7; no firm D call. The V gene lost 0 bases and the J gene lost 2 bases, with 11 bases spanning the gap. The CDR3 has 15 amino acids. Germline V gene data show CDR1 as MNHEY and CDR2 as SMNVEV (reference sequence). The CDR3 reads CASSLSRTGPYEQYF. CDR3 sequence (DNA): TGTGCCAGCAGTTTATCTCGGACGGGTCCCTACGAGCAGTACTTC.

Many counts were recorded for this clonotype. This CDR3 is CAWVQREGGEQYF. CDR3 DNA sequence: TGTGCCTGGGTTCAGCGGGAGGGCGGCGAGCAGTACTTC. The V gene is TRBV30, the J gene TRBJ2-7, with 10 bases identical to TRBD2. Germline CDR1 is GTSNPN and CDR2 is SVGIG (reference sequence). The CDR3 runs to 13 residues. The junction had 7 bases not matched to a gene; V was cut back by 5 bases and J by 6 bases.

The chain is built from TRBV10-3 and TRBJ1-3; 9 nucleotides agree with TRBD1. The CDR3 consists of 14 residues. The J segment lost 4 bases and the V segment lost 9 bases, leaving 7 bases of the junction unmatched. Germline CDR1 reads ENHRY; CDR2 reads SYGVKD. The CDR3, as DNA: TGTGCCATATGGGACAGGGAAACGGGAAACACCATATATTTT. It encodes CAIWDRETGNTIYF.

This chain connects TRBV11-2 to TRBJ1-2; no reliable D call. V lost 4 bases to trimming and J lost 8 bases, with 11 bases between them. CDR3 length: 12 amino acids. CDR1 is SGHAT and CDR2 is FQNNGV in the germline V gene. The CDR3: CASSSASWGYTF. The CDR3 DNA is TGTGCCAGCAGCTCCGCATCCTGGGGCTACACCTTC.

V is TRBV7-8 and J is TRBJ2-3; 11 positions match TRBD2. With V trimmed by 5 bases and J by 4 bases, 8 bases remained unmatched. CDR3 length: 16 amino acids. The germline V gene has CDR1 SGHVS and CDR2 FQNEAQ. The CDR3 DNA sequence: TGTGCCAGCAGCGCACTAGCGGGAGTGGTGGCAGATACGCAGTATTTT. As protein: CASSALAGVVADTQYF.

This clonotype was recorded many times. The chain employs TRBV12-3 or TRBV12-4 and TRBJ2-2, with D perhaps matching TRBD1 (5 bases). The CDR3 has 15 residues. V lost 3 bases and J 6 bases, leaving 14 bases between the germline ends. CDR3 in DNA: TGTGCCAGCAGTTTGCAGGGATTGACACCCGGGGAGCTGTTTTTT. It is translated as CASSLQGLTPGELFF.

As regards this clonotype: A read error may explain this, as a much larger clone is one base away. J is TRBJ1-1 and V is TRBV19; tentative D call: TRBD1 (6 bases). The germline CDR1 and CDR2 sequences are LNHDA and SQIVND (reference sequence). V was trimmed by 3 bases and J by 10 bases, leaving 21 bases between them. The CDR3 spans 15 residues. CDR3 coding DNA: TGTGCCAGTAGTATTTACGGCAGGGGAGGCGCTGGAGCTTTCTTT. This encodes CASSIYGRGGAGAFF.

This clonotype came up many times. The CDR3 DNA reads as TGTGCCAGCAGAATGAGTGGGAATACGCAGTATTTT. Translating it yields CASRMSGNTQYF. The chain joins TRBV28 to TRBJ2-3; D not resolved. The length of the CDR3 is 12 residues. Deletions cut 6 bases from V and 7 bases from J, with 11 bases between. Germline V gene sequence: CDR1 MDHEN, CDR2 SYDVKM.

With regard to this clonotype: Just one base apart from a much larger clone, this may be a read error. V and J are TRBV18 and TRBJ2-1; TRBD2 matches at 8 bases. This CDR3 has 16 residues. V was pared by 0 bases and J by 4 bases, with 5 bases of the junction left unmatched. Germline lookup yields CDR1 KGHSH and CDR2 LQKENI. The CDR3 DNA follows: TGTGCCAGCTCACCACCGAATGGCGGGGGGTACAATGAGCAGTTCTTC. This gives the protein CASSPPNGGGYNEQFF.

The V call is TRBV6-1, the J call TRBJ2-7; D might be TRBD1 (5 bases). This CDR3 region has 14 residues. Germline V gene sequence: CDR1 MNHNS, CDR2 SASEGT. With 6 bases removed from V and 3 bases from J, the gap between germline ends came to 15 bases. Here the CDR3 reads CASRRTHSLYEQYF. CDR3 in DNA: TGTGCCAGCAGGCGGACACACAGTCTCTACGAGCAGTACTTC.

This clonotype was detected many times. This sequence joins TRBV7-9 and TRBJ2-5; D unresolved. Trimming cost V 4 bases and J 5 bases, with 8 bases left between them. CDR3 length: 12 amino acids. Germline loops: CDR1 SEHNR, CDR2 FQNEAQ (reference sequence). For the CDR3, the DNA is TGTGCCAGCAGCTCGTATAGGGAGACCCAGTACTTC. Amino acid sequence: CASSSYRETQYF. The full variable domain, completed using reference TRBV7-9 and TRBJ2-5, is DTGVSQNPRHKITKRGQNVTFRCDPISEHNRLYWYRQTLGQGPEFLTYFQNEAQLEKSRLLSDRFSAERPKGSFSTLEIQRTEQGDSAMYLCASSSYRETQYFGPGTRLLVL.

The V call is TRBV10-1, the J call TRBJ2-3; D is unclear. The CDR3 length is 13 residues. Germline V lookup: CDR1 WNHNN, CDR2 SYGVQD (reference sequence). The V gene lost 3 bases and the J gene lost 7 bases, with 11 bases spanning the gap. CDR3 sequence (DNA): TGCGCCAGCAGTGACCCTGAGTTGAATACGCAGTATTTT. It encodes CASSDPELNTQYF.

This clonotype was seen more than once but under ten times. The chain has TRBV6-1 and TRBJ1-3; 8 bases agree with TRBD1. There are 14 residues in the CDR3. The germline V gene encodes CDR1 MNHNS and CDR2 SASEGT. The junction had 3 bases not matched to a gene; V was cut back by 8 bases and J by 0 bases. The CDR3 region has the DNA TGTGCCAGCGCCGACAGGGGCTCTGGAAACACCATATATTTT. Protein product: CASADRGSGNTIYF.

This clonotype has a count of ten or more. As DNA, the CDR3 is TGTGCCAGCAGAAGGGACAGAACTAATTCACCCCTCCACTTT. Its protein is CASRRDRTNSPLHF. V and J are TRBV2 and TRBJ1-6; 7 bases are shared with TRBD1. Per germline, CDR1 SNHLY and CDR2 FYNNEI. The J segment lost 6 bases and the V segment lost 6 bases, leaving 5 bases of the junction unmatched. CDR3 size: 14 residues.